Presented here are 5 T cell receptor beta chains from one specimen sequenced in a study of long-term antiretroviral therapy in people with HIV. At survey level, the immunoSEQ assay was run in its v3.0 version. Using immunoSEQ multiplex PCR, the repertoire was profiled, and TCRdb retains in-frame clones only, with some absent. The sample has about 27,000 clones, approximately 80% seen once; the top ten hold approximately 9.5%. Sequenced material: unsorted PBMCs, taken 3 years after starting antiretroviral therapy. These receptors were collected from a man aged 40-55 years with HIV.

This clone has only a few counts. This chain uses TRBV4-1 with TRBJ1-4; TRBD1 aligns across 7 bases. CDR1 and CDR2 from the germline V gene are MGHRA and YSYEKL. The junction had 8 bases not matched to a gene; V was cut back by 0 bases and J by 10 bases. This CDR3 comprises 15 residues. This chain's CDR3 is CASSQDRQGGTKLFF. The CDR3 bases are TGCGCCAGCAGCCAAGACCGACAGGGAGGGACAAAACTGTTTTTT.

The gene calls are TRBV7-3 and TRBJ2-3, with 13 bases fitting TRBD2. The CDR3 consists of 17 residues. CDR1 SGHTA and CDR2 FQGTGA come from the germline V gene. J was trimmed by 7 bases and V by 4 bases; bases with no gene match: 11. CDR3 residues: CASSSATTSGGAYTQYF. The CDR3 DNA reads TGTGCCAGCAGCTCCGCCACCACTAGCGGGGGGGCTTATACGCAGTATTTT.

This sequence joins TRBV13 and TRBJ2-7; a possible D gene is TRBD1 (5 bases). V lost 1 base, J lost 3 bases, and 10 bases lay in between. This CDR3 has 14 amino acids. In germline, CDR1 is PRHDT, CDR2 FYEKMQ (reference sequence). In nucleotides, the CDR3 is TGTGCCAGCAGCTTAGACTCGGACAACTACGAGCAGTACTTC. It is translated as CASSLDSDNYEQYF. The whole variable domain, remainder taken from reference TRBV13 and TRBJ2-7, is AAGVIQSPRHLIKEKRETATLKCYPIPRHDTVYWYQQGPGQDPQFLISFYEKMQSDKGSIPDRFSAQQFSDYHSELNMSSLELGDSALYFCASSLDSDNYEQYFGPGTRLTVT.

The CDR3 spells CASRPPGHVTDTQYF. The CDR3 DNA is TGTGCCAGCAGACCGCCGGGACACGTCACAGATACGCAGTATTTT. The V gene is TRBV28, the J gene TRBJ2-3; D is perhaps TRBD1 (6 bases). CDR3 length equals 15 residues. The ends were cut back, 6 bases at V and 2 bases at J, with 15 bases in the middle. Germline CDR1 MDHEN, CDR2 SYDVKM.

This chain uses TRBV13 with TRBJ2-2, with D hard to call. Germline-derived CDR1 and CDR2 are PRHDT and FYEKMQ (reference sequence). V was clipped by 1 base and J by 6 bases, with 3 bases between them. CDR3 length equals 12 residues. The CDR3 reads CASSLEPGELFF. The DNA for the CDR3 is TGTGCCAGCAGCTTAGAGCCCGGGGAGCTGTTTTTT.